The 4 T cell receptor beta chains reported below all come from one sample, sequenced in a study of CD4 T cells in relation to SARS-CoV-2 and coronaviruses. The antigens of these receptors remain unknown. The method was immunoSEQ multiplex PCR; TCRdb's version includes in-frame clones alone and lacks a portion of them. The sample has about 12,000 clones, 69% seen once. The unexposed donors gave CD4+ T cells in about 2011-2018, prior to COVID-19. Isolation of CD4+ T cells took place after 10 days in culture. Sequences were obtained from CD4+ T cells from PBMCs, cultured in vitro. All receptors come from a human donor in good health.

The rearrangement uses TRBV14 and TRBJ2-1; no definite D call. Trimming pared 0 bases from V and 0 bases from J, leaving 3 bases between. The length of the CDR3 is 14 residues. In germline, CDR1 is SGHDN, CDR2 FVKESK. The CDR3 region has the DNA TGTGCCAGCAGCCAAGATTCCTCCTACAATGAGCAGTTCTTC. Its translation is CASSQDSSYNEQFF. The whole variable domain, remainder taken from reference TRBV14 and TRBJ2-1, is EAGVTQFPSHSVIEKGQTVTLRCDPISGHDNLYWYRRVMGKEIKFLLHFVKESKQDESGMPNNRFLAERTGGTYSTLKVQPAELEDSGVYFCASSQDSSYNEQFFGPGTRLTVL.

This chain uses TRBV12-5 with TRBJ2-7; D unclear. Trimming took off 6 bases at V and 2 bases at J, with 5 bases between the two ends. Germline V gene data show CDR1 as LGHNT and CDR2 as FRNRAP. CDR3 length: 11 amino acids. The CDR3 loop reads CASGSPYEQYF. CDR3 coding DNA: TGTGCTAGTGGCTCCCCCTACGAGCAGTACTTC.

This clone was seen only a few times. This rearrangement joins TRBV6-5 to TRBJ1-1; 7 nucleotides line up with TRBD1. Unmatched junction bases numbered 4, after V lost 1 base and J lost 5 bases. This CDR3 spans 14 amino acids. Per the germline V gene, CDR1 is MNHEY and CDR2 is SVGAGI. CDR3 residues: CASSYLQGNTEAFF. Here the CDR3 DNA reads TGTGCCAGCAGTTACTTACAGGGGAATACTGAAGCTTTCTTT.

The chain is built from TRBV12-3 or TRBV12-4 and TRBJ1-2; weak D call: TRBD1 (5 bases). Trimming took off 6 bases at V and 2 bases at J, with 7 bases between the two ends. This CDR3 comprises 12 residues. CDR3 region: CASSGGNYGYTF. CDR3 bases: TGTGCCAGCAGCGGGGGAAACTATGGCTACACCTTC.